A single sample gave rise to the 8 T cell receptor beta chains below, sequenced in a study of OX40 agonist ivuxolimab in advanced cancers. Method: immunoSEQ multiplex PCR; TCRdb's copy keeps in-frame clones and lacks some. The data hold some 85,000 clones, with more than 70% observed a single time. This sample comprised CD4+ or CD8+ T cells sorted from blood, obtained in a trial of the OX40 agonist ivuxolimab. The receptors come from an adult with an advanced solid tumor such as melanoma, head and neck, liver or kidney cancer.

The chain is built from TRBV28 and TRBJ1-2; 9 bases are shared with TRBD1. Germline assignment: CDR1 MDHEN and CDR2 SYDVKM. With V trimmed by 9 bases and J by 6 bases, 8 bases remained unmatched. There are 13 residues in the CDR3. The CDR3 region is CASQARTGDGYTF. The CDR3 nucleotides are TGTGCCAGTCAGGCACGGACAGGGGATGGCTACACCTTC.

This rearrangement joins TRBV5-8 to TRBJ2-7; weak D call: TRBD2 (5 bases). The CDR3 has 11 amino acids. The germline V gene encodes CDR1 SGHTS and CDR2 YDEGEE. V was trimmed by 4 bases and J by 9 bases, leaving 11 bases between them. The CDR3 nucleotides read TGTGCCAGCAGCCTAAAAAGCGGGCAGTACTTC. Translation: CASSLKSGQYF.

The chain joins TRBV6-6 to TRBJ1-2; D unclear. Per the germline V gene, CDR1 is MNHNY and CDR2 is SVGAGI (reference sequence). The CDR3 is 15 residues long. Trimming cost V 0 bases and J 5 bases, with 13 bases left between them. CDR3 protein: CASSYSRQVGYGYTF. The CDR3 coding sequence is TGTGCCAGCAGTTACTCGCGGCAGGTTGGGTATGGCTACACCTTC.

This CDR3 reads CASSQALLRSAGELFF. CDR3 coding DNA: TGTGCCAGTAGCCAGGCCCTCCTCCGTAGCGCCGGGGAGCTGTTTTTT. This rearrangement joins TRBV19 to TRBJ2-2, with TRBD2 as a possible D gene (5 bases). The V end lost 6 bases, the J end lost 6 bases, and 20 bases lay between the germline ends. This CDR3 has 16 amino acids. Germline CDR1 is LNHDA and CDR2 is SQIVND (reference sequence).

The V gene is TRBV19, the J gene TRBJ1-4, with a possible D match to TRBD1 (5 bases). Trimming took 7 bases from V and 0 from J, leaving 9 bases between them. Per the germline V gene, CDR1 is LNHDA and CDR2 is SQIVND (reference sequence). This CDR3 has 14 residues. CDR3: CASNKGPTNEKLFF. The DNA of the CDR3 is TGTGCCAGTAATAAGGGACCAACTAATGAAAAACTGTTTTTT.

The chain has TRBV29-1 and TRBJ1-2; 8 bases line up with TRBD1. Trimming took 7 bases from V and 4 from J; bases not matched to a gene: 26. Germline V gene lookup returns CDR1 SQVTM and CDR2 ANQGSEA. The CDR3 contains 19 residues. CDR3 loop: CSAIGQGLGGVWEGYGYTF. CDR3 DNA sequence: TGCAGCGCCATAGGACAGGGCCTAGGTGGAGTGTGGGAGGGCTATGGCTACACCTTC.

The rearrangement joins TRBV5-8 to TRBJ2-7; the match to TRBD1 covers 7 bases. Germline trimming cut 6 bases from V and 7 bases from J; bases unmatched to any gene: 13. Looked up from germline, CDR1 is SGHTS and CDR2 is YDEGEE. The CDR3 length is 14 residues. The CDR3, as DNA: TGTGCCAGCACACCGGGACAGTCGGGTCGGGAGCAGTACTTC. Translation: CASTPGQSGREQYF.

This chain connects TRBV5-6 to TRBJ2-1, with 8 bases that match TRBD2. This CDR3 region has 15 residues. V lost 1 base to trimming and J lost 0 bases; unmatched junction nucleotides: 0. The germline CDR1 and CDR2 sequences are SGHDT and YYEEEE. CDR3 bases: TGTGCCAGCAGCTTGCGGGGGGGCTCCTACAATGAGCAGTTCTTC. Its translation is CASSLRGGSYNEQFF.